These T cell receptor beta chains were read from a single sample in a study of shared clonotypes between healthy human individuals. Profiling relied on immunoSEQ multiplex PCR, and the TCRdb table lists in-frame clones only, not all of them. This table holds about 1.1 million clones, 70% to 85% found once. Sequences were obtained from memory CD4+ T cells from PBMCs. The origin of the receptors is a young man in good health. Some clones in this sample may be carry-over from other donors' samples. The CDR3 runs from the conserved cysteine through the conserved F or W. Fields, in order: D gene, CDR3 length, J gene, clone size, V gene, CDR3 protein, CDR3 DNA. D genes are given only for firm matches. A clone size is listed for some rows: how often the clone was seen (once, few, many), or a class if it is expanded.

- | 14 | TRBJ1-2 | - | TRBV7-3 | CASSPGGLNYGYTF | TGTGCCAGCAGCCCCGGAGGGTTGAACTATGGCTACACCTTC
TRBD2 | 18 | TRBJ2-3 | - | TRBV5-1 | CASSQGGLAGGLADTQYF | TGCGCCAGCAGCCAAGGGGGACTAGCGGGAGGACTCGCAGATACGCAGTATTTT
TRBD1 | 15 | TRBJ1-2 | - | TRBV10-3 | CAISEEGDRLYGYTF | TGTGCCATCAGTGAAGAGGGGGACAGGCTCTATGGCTACACCTTC
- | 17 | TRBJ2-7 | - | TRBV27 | CASSSRLKQGRAYEQYF | TGTGCCAGCAGCTCCCGCCTCAAACAGGGGAGGGCCTACGAGCAGTACTTC
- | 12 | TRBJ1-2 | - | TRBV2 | CASSAQSNGYTF | TGTGCCAGCAGTGCCCAAAGTAATGGCTACACCTTC
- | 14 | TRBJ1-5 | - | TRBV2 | CAGKPSGSNQPQHF | TGTGCCGGCAAACCCTCCGGAAGTAATCAGCCCCAGCATTTT
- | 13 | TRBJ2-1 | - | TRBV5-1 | CASSFGPNNEQFF | TGCGCCAGCAGCTTCGGACCAAACAATGAGCAGTTCTTC
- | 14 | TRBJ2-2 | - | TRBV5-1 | CASSFGDNTGELFF | TGCGCCAGCAGCTTTGGGGACAACACCGGGGAGCTGTTTTTT
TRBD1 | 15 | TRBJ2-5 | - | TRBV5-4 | CASSSTGVNQETQYF | TGTGCCAGCAGCTCCACAGGGGTTAACCAAGAGACCCAGTACTTC
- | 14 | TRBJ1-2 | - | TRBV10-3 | CAISGHNFNYGYTF | TGTGCCATCAGCGGACATAATTTTAACTATGGCTACACCTTC
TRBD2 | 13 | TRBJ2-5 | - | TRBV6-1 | CASRISGSQTQYF | TGTGCCAGCAGAATTAGCGGGAGCCAGACCCAGTACTTC
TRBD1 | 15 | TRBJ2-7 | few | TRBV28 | CASSPTGTGVDEQYF | TGTGCCAGCTCCCCGACCGGGACAGGGGTTGACGAGCAGTACTTC
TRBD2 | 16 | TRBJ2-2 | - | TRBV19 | CASSIFRTSGTGELFF | TGTGCCAGTAGTATCTTTCGGACTAGCGGAACCGGGGAGCTGTTTTTT
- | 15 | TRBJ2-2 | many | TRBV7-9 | CASSTRTGSAGELFF | TGTGCCAGCAGCACCCGGACGGGGAGCGCCGGGGAGCTGTTTTTT
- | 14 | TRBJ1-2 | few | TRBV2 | CASSEIWGNYGYTF | TGTGCCAGCAGTGAGATTTGGGGTAACTATGGCTACACCTTC
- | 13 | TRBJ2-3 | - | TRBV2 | CASSGGPADTQYF | TGTGCCAGCAGCGGGGGGCCGGCAGATACGCAGTATTTT
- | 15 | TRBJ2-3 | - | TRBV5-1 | CASSLGAPPGDTQYF | TGCGCCAGCAGCTTGGGGGCCCCGCCCGGCGATACGCAGTATTTT
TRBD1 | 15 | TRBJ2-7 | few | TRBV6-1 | CASSPPTGKSYEQYF | TGTGCCAGCAGTCCCCCGACAGGGAAATCCTACGAGCAGTACTTC
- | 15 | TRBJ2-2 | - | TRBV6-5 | CASSLRRANTGELFF | TGTGCCAGCAGTCTCCGCAGGGCGAACACCGGGGAGCTGTTTTTT
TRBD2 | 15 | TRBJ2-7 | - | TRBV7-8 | CASSSQWTSGRGQYF | TGCGCCAGCAGCAGCCAGTGGACTAGCGGGAGAGGGCAGTACTTC